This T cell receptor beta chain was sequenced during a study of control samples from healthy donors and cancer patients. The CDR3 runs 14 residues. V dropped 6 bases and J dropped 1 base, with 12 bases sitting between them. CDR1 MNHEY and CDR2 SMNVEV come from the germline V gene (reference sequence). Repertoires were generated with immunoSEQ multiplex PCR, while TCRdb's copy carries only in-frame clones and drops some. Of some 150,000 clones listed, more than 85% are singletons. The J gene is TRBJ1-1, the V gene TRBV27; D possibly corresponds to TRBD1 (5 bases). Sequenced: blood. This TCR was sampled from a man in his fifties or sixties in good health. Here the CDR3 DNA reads TGTGCCAGCAGGTCCCCAGGGTGGAACACTGAAGCTTTCTTT. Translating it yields CASRSPGWNTEAFF.